Detailed here is one T cell receptor (beta chain). It lacks a known antigen. Per-base quality was not reported, and no clone a single base away is much larger than it. TCRbeta CDR3 regions were amplified from genomic DNA by means of the immunoSEQ Assay, a bias-controlled multiplex PCR. The paper's processing steps were these. Nucleated cell counts per sample were estimated from amplification of reference gene primers within the assay. To quantify the absolute abundance of each unique TCRbeta CDR3 rearrangement, sequence reads were collapsed and filtered. For each sample, productive Simpson clonality was calculated as the square root of Simpson's diversity index across productive rearrangements. TCRdb stores this immuneACCESS table with in-frame sequences only. Part of the clones is absent; in the studies checked, under half of the shortfall reflects unresolved V genes, and no reason is known for the rest. V and J calls and clone size come straight from that table; D and trimming were deduced from the DNA. For this sample there are more than 65,000 clones; around nine tenths appear just once. Almost 5.5% of the sample comes from the top ten.

The data are from a study of blood T cell repertoires in COVID-19 (dated by TCRdb to 2020 to 2022). Concerning the study at large: Collaborator samples came from the United States, Italy and Spain and covered acute and convalescent phases of COVID-19. The material from the prospective study consisted of cDNA or gDNA derived from T cells, B-cell-depleted T cells, or PBMCs. The dataset comprised deeply sampled blood TCRbeta repertoires from subjects exposed to, actively infected with, or recovered from COVID-19. The repertoires were made available in a free public database intended to serve as a resource for research on the immune response to SARS-CoV-2. Samples came from the ongoing ImmuneRACE study (first 160 participants) plus 1,254 subjects from 6 global collaborators. Nearly every sample came with metadata listing a de-identified subject ID, COVID-19 status, age in years and sex. Where available, HLA class I and class II types were obtained from metadata supplied by the sample provider rather than from assay-based typing. The paper as a whole reports these results and caveats: The amount of clinical and demographic metadata varied by source and participant and was provided uncurated.

The collaborating institutions used their own protocols to collect whole blood in K2EDTA tubes. Collaborator samples were shipped for TCRbeta analysis as frozen whole blood, isolated PBMCs, or DNA extracted from either sample type. Via the germline V gene, CDR1 is MNHEY and CDR2 SVGEGT. Germline trimming amounts to 2 bases on V and 4 bases on J, with 8 as the count of junction bases outside the gene matches. The CDR3 goes from the cysteine to the phenylalanine over 16 residues. The retained sequence is limited to the CDR3, 48 bases, with the frame set at the first base. The chain uses TRBV6-2 or TRBV6-3 and TRBJ2-7; 10 middle bases align to TRBD1. The TCR comes from a man in his fifties or sixties with acute or convalescent COVID-19. The sequencing sample was made of peripheral blood. For the CDR3, the sequence is CASSYTRDRGLYEQYF. The DNA sequence reads TGTGCCAGCAGTTACACCCGGGACAGGGGTTTATACGAGCAGTACTTC.